Shown below are 28 T cell receptor beta chains from a single sample sequenced in a study of T-cell reconstitution after alpha-beta-depleted transplantation in children (dated by TCRdb to 2016 to 2017). Libraries were made using PCR. Sequencing relied on an Illumina HiSeq 2500. Molecular barcoding was employed in the preparation of TCR libraries, with unique molecular identifiers being used to normalize TCRbeta repertoire quantification. TCRdb reanalyzed the raw reads on its own, using fastp at Q25 for trimming and MiXCR for clone calling, and kept in-frame beta chains. A single entry per CDR3 protein holds the most common genes and DNA from its merged rows. For this sample there are hundreds of thousands of distinct CDR3 sequences; 15% to 20% appear just once. The ten largest clones take up 1.1% of the sample. This specimen consisted of PBMCs from the stem cell graft donor, obtained from the stem cell graft. These receptors were taken from a human donor who donated a stem cell graft to a child with acute myeloid leukemia.

This chain uses TRBV7-8 with TRBJ2-1, with 9 nucleotides matching TRBD1. Looked up from germline, CDR1 is SGHVS and CDR2 is FQNEAQ. The CDR3 consists of 14 residues. V was pared by 1 base and J by 8 bases, with 3 bases of the junction left unmatched. The CDR3 sequence is CASSLGGQGYEQFF. DNA of the CDR3: TGTGCCAGCAGCTTAGGGGGACAGGGCTATGAGCAGTTCTTC. Full variable domain (outside the CDR3, taken from reference TRBV7-8 and TRBJ2-1): GAGVSQSPRYKVAKRGQDVALRCDPISGHVSLFWYQQALGQGPEFLTYFQNEAQLDKSGLPSDRFFAERPEGSVSTLKIQRTQQEDSAVYLCASSLGGQGYEQFFGPGTRLTVL.

The chain combines TRBV10-1 with TRBJ2-1, with D unclear. The CDR3 length is 11 residues. V shed 2 bases and J shed 10 bases, with 6 bases lying between them. Germline CDR1 is WNHNN and CDR2 is SYGVQD (reference sequence). The CDR3 protein is CASSESGEQFF. In nucleotides, the CDR3 is TGCGCCAGCAGTGAGAGTGGAGAGCAGTTCTTC.

This chain connects TRBV7-2 to TRBJ2-3; possibly TRBD2 for D (6 bases). The CDR3 runs 15 residues. Germline assignment: CDR1 SGHTA and CDR2 FQGNSA. The germline V and J ends were trimmed by 5 bases and 1 base, with 13 bases remaining between them. The CDR3 loop is CASSLSPSGTDTQYF. The DNA of the CDR3 is TGTGCCAGCAGCCTCAGCCCTAGCGGCACAGATACGCAGTATTTT.

This clonotype was seen ten or more times. The rearrangement joins TRBV15 to TRBJ2-1, with D perhaps given as TRBD1 or TRBD2 (6 bases each). Trimming took 5 bases from V and 8 from J, leaving 19 bases between them. This CDR3 spans 15 amino acids. CDR1 and CDR2 from the germline V gene are LNHNV and YYDKDF (reference sequence). CDR3 region: CATSRGQPGYDEQFF. The DNA of the CDR3 is TGTGCCACCAGCCGGGGGCAGCCGGGTTACGATGAGCAGTTCTTC.

This clonotype appeared a few times. The V and J genes are TRBV24-1 and TRBJ2-3, with TRBD2 as a possible D gene (6 bases). CDR3 length: 14 amino acids. Trimming shortened V by 4 bases and J by 7 bases, and 14 bases separated the two germline ends. Germline CDR1 and CDR2: KGHDR and SFDVKD. DNA for the CDR3: TGTGCCACCAGTGAGGCCGGGACTGATCATACGCAGTATTTT. Translating it yields CATSEAGTDHTQYF.

In its sample, this clonotype was seen a few times. The J gene is TRBJ2-7, the V gene TRBV12-3 or TRBV12-4; a possible D gene is TRBD1 (6 bases). The germline V and J ends were trimmed by 3 bases and 6 bases, with 15 bases remaining between them. This CDR3 region has 14 residues. CDR3 in amino acids: CASSFVAGAGEQYF. In DNA, the CDR3 is TGTGCCAGCAGTTTTGTTGCAGGGGCGGGCGAGCAGTACTTC.

The chain is built from TRBV20-1 and TRBJ1-2; 9 bases agree with TRBD1. Germline assignment: CDR1 DFQATT and CDR2 SNEGSKA (reference sequence). Losses at the gene ends were 2 bases for V and 6 bases for J; bases not matched to a gene: 16. CDR3 length: 17 residues. The CDR3 sequence: CSARPNYRQGEGDGYTF. Written as DNA, the CDR3 is TGCAGTGCTAGACCCAACTACCGACAGGGGGAAGGCGATGGCTACACCTTC.

The chain uses TRBV20-1 and TRBJ2-7, with D possibly TRBD1 on 6 matching bases. Trimming stripped 3 bases from V and 7 bases from J, with 13 bases between. The germline CDR1 and CDR2 sequences are DFQATT and SNEGSKA (reference sequence). The CDR3 runs to 12 residues. The CDR3 DNA is TGCAGTGCTAGGGGACACTCAGGGGAGCAGTACGTC. Protein sequence: CSARGHSGEQYV.

At least ten counts were recorded for this clonotype. This chain joins TRBV7-2 and TRBJ2-1, with D possibly TRBD2 on 7 matching bases. CDR1 and CDR2 from the germline V gene are SGHTA and FQGNSA. V shed 0 bases and J shed 7 bases, with 13 bases lying between them. This CDR3 has 15 amino acids. CDR3 residues: CASSLAAGAFNEQFF. The CDR3 nucleotides are TGTGCCAGCAGCTTAGCTGCGGGGGCGTTTAATGAGCAGTTCTTC.

This clonotype has only a few counts. The chain couples TRBV7-6 to TRBJ2-7; TRBD1 is a possible D gene (5 bases). Germline CDR1 is SGHVS and CDR2 is FNYEAQ. Trimming removed 1 base at V and 2 bases at J, with 9 bases between. The CDR3 has 14 amino acids. CDR3 loop: CASSLGQSAYEQYF. The CDR3 nucleotides read TGTGCCAGCAGCTTAGGACAGAGTGCCTACGAGCAGTACTTC.

The rearrangement uses TRBV20-1 and TRBJ1-5; TRBD1 matches 8 bases. There are 15 residues in the CDR3. The germline CDR1 and CDR2 sequences are DFQATT and SNEGSKA (reference sequence). Germline trimming cut 0 bases from V and 5 bases from J; bases unmatched to any gene: 6. The CDR3 DNA follows: TGCAGTGCTAGAGATCGGGACAGGTTGGATCAGCCCCAGCATTTT. This sequence encodes CSARDRDRLDQPQHF.

This clonotype was picked up many times. The gene calls are TRBV29-1 and TRBJ2-3, with D perhaps TRBD1 or TRBD2 (5 bases each). The CDR3 sequence is 15 residues long. V was cut by 7 bases and J by 2 bases, with 19 bases left in between. Per the germline V gene, CDR1 is SQVTM and CDR2 is ANQGSEA. CDR3 region: CSARGVWQDTDTQYF. The CDR3 DNA is TGCAGCGCCCGAGGGGTTTGGCAGGACACAGATACGCAGTATTTT.

In its sample, this clonotype was seen a few times. This rearrangement joins TRBV28 to TRBJ1-2; weak D call: TRBD1 (5 bases). Germline lookup yields CDR1 MDHEN and CDR2 SYDVKM. Trimming removed 10 bases from V and 3 bases from J, with 12 bases in between. The length of the CDR3 is 12 residues. CDR3 sequence: CAISGDDYGYTF. The CDR3 region has the DNA TGTGCCATCTCGGGGGACGACTATGGCTACACCTTC.

The table lists this clonotype with many counts. The chain uses TRBV27 and TRBJ2-3; tentatively, D is TRBD1 (6 bases). Germline V gene sequence: CDR1 MNHEY, CDR2 SMNVEV (reference sequence). Trimming removed 7 bases at V and 8 bases at J, with 19 bases between. This CDR3 region has 14 residues. This chain's CDR3 is CASKAPDRLGTQYF. The DNA for the CDR3 is TGTGCCAGCAAAGCCCCCGACAGGCTGGGTACGCAGTATTTT.

This clonotype was seen ten or more times. The rearrangement links TRBV20-1 to TRBJ1-5, with 8 bases fitting TRBD1. Germline loops: CDR1 DFQATT, CDR2 SNEGSKA (reference sequence). CDR3 length: 13 residues. Here the CDR3 reads CSASTGGNQPQHF. CDR3 bases: TGCAGCGCCTCGACAGGGGGCAATCAGCCCCAGCATTTT.

This clonotype was picked up a small number of times. The rearrangement links TRBV28 to TRBJ2-7, with a weak D call TRBD2 (5 bases). CDR1 and CDR2 (germline): MDHEN, SYDVKM. CDR3 length equals 11 residues. V lost 5 bases and J 7 bases, leaving 9 bases between the germline ends. The CDR3 DNA follows: TGTGCCAGCAGTCGCGGGTGGGAGCAGTACGTC. This gives the protein CASSRGWEQYV.

Here the CDR3 reads CATQTGPGRGLFF. DNA for the CDR3: TGTGCCACGCAGACAGGGCCAGGCCGGGGGCTGTTTTTT. The J gene is TRBJ2-2, the V gene TRBV6-5; TRBD1 agrees at 7 bases. This CDR3 has 13 residues. Germline CDR1 MNHEY, CDR2 SVGAGI. After removal of 10 bases from V and 13 bases from J, the junction contained 15 bases not matched to a gene.

This clonotype was detected only a few times. The V call is TRBV12-3 or TRBV12-4, the J call TRBJ2-5, with TRBD2 matching 10 bases. This CDR3 has 15 amino acids. V trimming: 3 bases; J trimming: 2 bases; junction bases outside the gene matches: 3. CDR3 sequence reads: CASSFPSGGQETQYF. The CDR3 DNA reads TGTGCCAGCAGTTTCCCTAGCGGGGGACAAGAGACCCAGTACTTC.

J is TRBJ1-1 and V is TRBV7-6; a possible D gene is TRBD1 (5 bases). V gave up 2 bases and J gave up 2 bases, with 12 bases separating them. Germline V lookup: CDR1 SGHVS, CDR2 FNYEAQ. The CDR3 runs to 15 residues. The DNA for the CDR3 is TGTGCCAGCAGCTTAAGGCAGGGAGTAAACACTGAAGCTTTCTTT. Residues: CASSLRQGVNTEAFF.

A note on this clonotype: Germline and junction disagree at one end, which may indicate a read error. This rearrangement joins TRBV13 to TRBJ2-1; 8 bases are shared with TRBD2. Germline CDR1 is PRHDT and CDR2 is FYEKMQ (reference sequence). CDR3 size: 14 residues. In DNA, the CDR3 is TGTGCCAGCAGCTTCGGGGGGGGGGACAATGAGCGGTTCTTC. It is translated as CASSFGGGDNERFF.

This clonotype turned up a few times. The gene calls are TRBV7-2 and TRBJ2-7, with no clear D. CDR1 is SGHTA, CDR2 FQGNSA, per germline. V gave up 0 bases and J gave up 7 bases, with 10 bases separating them. The CDR3 has 13 amino acids. CDR3 sequence: CASSLAGAVEQYF. CDR3 DNA sequence: TGTGCCAGCAGCTTAGCTGGAGCAGTTGAGCAGTACTTC.

V gene TRBV5-5 combines with J gene TRBJ1-3; a possible D gene is TRBD1 (5 bases). The germline V and J ends were trimmed by 5 bases and 4 bases, with 13 bases remaining between them. This CDR3 spans 14 amino acids. Germline assignment: CDR1 SGHKS and CDR2 YYEKEE (reference sequence). CDR3 nucleotide sequence: TGTGCCAGCAGGGGTGGGGGTTCCGGAAACACCATATATTTT. The encoded protein is CASRGGGSGNTIYF.

The chain is built from TRBV4-2 and TRBJ2-1; the D gene could be TRBD1 or TRBD2 (5 bases each). CDR1 and CDR2 from the germline V gene are LGHNA and YNFKEQ. This CDR3 has 18 residues. The V end lost 1 base, the J end lost 4 bases, and 20 bases lay between the germline ends. The CDR3 sequence: CASSQADKGLAGYNEQFF. DNA of the CDR3: TGTGCCAGCAGCCAAGCCGACAAGGGGCTAGCAGGGTACAATGAGCAGTTCTTC.

V is TRBV29-1 and J is TRBJ2-3, with a weak D call TRBD2 (6 bases). V shed 5 bases and J shed 4 bases, with 13 bases lying between them. The CDR3 covers 13 residues. Germline CDR1 SQVTM, CDR2 ANQGSEA. The CDR3 spells CSVYGGLADTQYF. The CDR3 DNA follows: TGCAGCGTTTATGGGGGGTTAGCAGATACGCAGTATTTT.

This clonotype was found many times. V is TRBV20-1 and J is TRBJ2-7; unclear D gene. CDR1 and CDR2 from the germline V gene are DFQATT and SNEGSKA (reference sequence). V lost 1 base, J lost 2 bases, and 6 bases lay in between. The CDR3 spans 12 residues. CDR3 nucleotide sequence: TGCAGTGCTAGAGGTGCGGCCTACGAGCAGTACTTC. It encodes CSARGAAYEQYF.

This clonotype was observed a handful of times. The chain employs TRBV11-2 and TRBJ2-1, with TRBD2 identical over 15 bases. The germline CDR1 and CDR2 sequences are SGHAT and FQNNGV. The CDR3 has 18 residues. J was trimmed by 4 bases and V by 2 bases; bases with no gene match: 6. This CDR3 is CASSLRTSGGAGYNEQFF. The CDR3 bases are TGTGCCAGCAGCTTAAGGACTAGCGGGGGGGCAGGGTACAATGAGCAGTTCTTC. Full variable domain (missing parts from reference TRBV11-2 and TRBJ2-1): EAGVAQSPRYKIIEKRQSVAFWCNPISGHATLYWYQQILGQGPKLLIQFQNNGVVDDSQLPKDRFSAERLKGVDSTLKIQPAKLEDSAVYLCASSLRTSGGAGYNEQFFGPGTRLTVL.

This clonotype was seen ten or more times. This chain connects TRBV29-1 to TRBJ2-1, with D perhaps TRBD1 or TRBD2 (5 bases each). CDR1 SQVTM and CDR2 ANQGSEA come from the germline V gene. V was clipped by 7 bases and J by 5 bases, with 21 bases between them. This CDR3 comprises 15 residues. In nucleotides, the CDR3 is TGCAGCGCCACTGGGGCAGGTTGGGGGAACAATGAGCAGTTCTTC. Protein: CSATGAGWGNNEQFF.

The chain is built from TRBV3-1 and TRBJ1-2, with 7 bases that match TRBD1. The CDR3 has 15 residues. Germline V gives CDR1 LGHDT, CDR2 YNNKEL (reference sequence). The J segment lost 4 bases and the V segment lost 1 base, leaving 6 bases of the junction unmatched. Here the CDR3 reads CASSQAQGGLYGYTF. CDR3 bases: TGTGCCAGCAGCCAAGCCCAGGGGGGACTCTATGGCTACACCTTC.